These 28 T cell receptor beta chains were all obtained from the same sample, sequenced in a study of blood T cell repertoires in COVID-19. Profiling relied on immunoSEQ multiplex PCR, and the TCRdb table lists in-frame clones only, not all of them. The table has a few hundred thousand clones, 80% to 85% seen once. The sequenced sample consisted of PBMCs or T cells enriched from blood (not recorded which). The receptor set was obtained from a man in his fifties who had recovered from COVID-19.

This clone is a singleton in its sample. The genes are TRBV11-3 and TRBJ2-5; no definite D call. Trimming took off 2 bases at V and 2 bases at J, with 9 bases between the two ends. The CDR3 is 14 residues long. Germline V CDR1 and CDR2: SGHNT, YENEEA. CDR3 sequence (DNA): TGTGCCAGCAGCTTAAACTCGGGTCAAGAGACCCAGTACTTC. Encoded protein: CASSLNSGQETQYF. The full variable domain, completed using reference TRBV11-3 and TRBJ2-5, is EAGVVQSPRYKIIEKKQPVAFWCNPISGHNTLYWYLQNLGQGPELLIRYENEEAVDDSQLPKDRFSAERLKGVDSTLKIQPAELGDSAVYLCASSLNSGQETQYFGPGTRLLVL.

CDR3 coding DNA: TGCGCCAGCAGCCAAGAGGGGCTTCTCGGTCCGAGCTCTGGGGCCAACGTCCTGACTTTC. This gives the protein CASSQEGLLGPSSGANVLTF. V usage is TRBV4-3 and J usage is TRBJ2-6; D is possibly TRBD1 (5 bases). The V and J ends lost 0 bases and 0 bases respectively, with 18 bases between them. This CDR3 spans 20 amino acids. CDR1 is LGHNA, CDR2 YSLEER, per germline.

The chain combines TRBV5-1 with TRBJ1-4; TRBD1 is a possible D gene (6 bases). CDR1 SGHRS and CDR2 YFSETQ come from the germline V gene. Trimming removed 0 bases at V and 5 bases at J, with 11 bases between. The CDR3 sequence is 15 residues long. This CDR3 is CASSLAGQRNEKLFF. CDR3 DNA: TGCGCCAGCAGCTTGGCGGGACAAAGAAATGAAAAACTGTTTTTT.

As DNA, the CDR3 is TGTGCCAGCAGCTTAACGTTAGGCGGCAGTAACTATGGCTACACCTTC. This sequence encodes CASSLTLGGSNYGYTF. V gene TRBV7-2 combines with J gene TRBJ1-2; D remains unclear. This CDR3 has 16 residues. In germline, CDR1 is SGHTA, CDR2 FQGNSA. V was cut by 2 bases and J by 1 base, with 14 bases left in between. The full variable domain, with the rest looked up from reference TRBV7-2 and TRBJ1-2, is GAGVSQSPSNKVTEKGKDVELRCDPISGHTALYWYRQSLGQGLEFLIYFQGNSAPDKSGLPSDRFSAERTGGSVSTLTIQRTQQEDSAVYLCASSLTLGGSNYGYTFGSGTRLTVV.

CDR3: CASSLAGGVSEGYTF. In nucleotides, the CDR3 is TGCGCCAGCAGCTTGGCTGGGGGGGTTTCGGAGGGCTACACCTTC. The V gene is TRBV5-1, the J gene TRBJ1-2; TRBD1 is a possible D gene (5 bases). The CDR3 loop spans 15 amino acids. V lost 0 bases to trimming and J lost 8 bases, with 17 bases between them. Germline assignment: CDR1 SGHRS and CDR2 YFSETQ.

This chain uses TRBV7-9 with TRBJ1-6, with D uncertain. There are 14 residues in the CDR3. Trimming removed 10 bases from V and 0 bases from J, with 10 bases in between. Germline V gives CDR1 SEHNR, CDR2 FQNEAQ (reference sequence). The CDR3 region is CAIPSGSYNSPLHF. The CDR3 DNA is TGTGCCATCCCCTCCGGCTCCTATAATTCACCCCTCCACTTT.

The chain has TRBV29-1 and TRBJ2-7; TRBD1 aligns across 9 bases. The CDR3 contains 14 residues. The germline gives CDR1 SQVTM, CDR2 ANQGSEA. The V and J ends lost 4 bases and 2 bases, in that order; junction bases with no gene match: 6. The CDR3 region has the DNA TGCAGCGTTGCCGGGACAGGGTTTACCTACGAGCAGTACTTC. It encodes CSVAGTGFTYEQYF.

This chain joins TRBV4-2 and TRBJ2-7; tentatively, D is TRBD1 (6 bases). Looked up from germline, CDR1 is LGHNA and CDR2 is YNFKEQ. This CDR3 has 14 amino acids. V was clipped by 0 bases and J by 3 bases, with 9 bases between them. The CDR3 region is CASSQEDSLYEQYF. The CDR3 bases are TGTGCCAGCAGCCAAGAGGACAGCCTCTACGAGCAGTACTTC.

V and J are TRBV25-1 and TRBJ1-2, with D tentatively TRBD1 (5 bases). V lost 8 bases and J 4 bases, leaving 20 bases between the germline ends. Germline CDR1 reads MGHDK; CDR2 reads SYGVNS. The CDR3 is made up of 15 amino acids. The CDR3 coding sequence is TGTGCCAGCTCCCACCGAGGGGAGGATTTCTATGGCTACACCTTC. Translated, it gives CASSHRGEDFYGYTF.

This clone was seen a handful of times. V and J are TRBV30 and TRBJ2-7; weak D call: TRBD2 (7 bases). The CDR3 covers 11 residues. Germline V gene sequence: CDR1 GTSNPN, CDR2 SVGIG (reference sequence). V was shortened by 5 bases and J by 5 bases, with 10 bases between the two germline ends. CDR3: CAWGGADEQYF. The CDR3 nucleotides are TGTGCCTGGGGGGGGGCTGACGAGCAGTACTTC. The complete variable domain, with remaining parts taken from reference TRBV30 and TRBJ2-7, reads SQTIHQWPATLVQPVGSPLSLECTVEGTSNPNLYWYRQAAGRGLQLLFYSVGIGQISSEVPQNLSASRPQDRQFILSSKKLLLSDSGFYLCAWGGADEQYFGPGTRLTVT.

The V and J genes are TRBV7-2 and TRBJ2-7, with 10 bases fitting TRBD2. Germline V CDR1 and CDR2: SGHTA, FQGNSA. The CDR3 is 14 residues long. Losses at the gene ends were 5 bases for V and 3 bases for J; bases not matched to a gene: 4. The DNA of the CDR3 is TGTGCCAGCAGCCGGAGCGGGAGGGACTACGAGCAGTACTTC. Translation: CASSRSGRDYEQYF. Supplemented by reference TRBV7-2 and TRBJ2-7, the full variable domain reads GAGVSQSPSNKVTEKGKDVELRCDPISGHTALYWYRQSLGQGLEFLIYFQGNSAPDKSGLPSDRFSAERTGGSVSTLTIQRTQQEDSAVYLCASSRSGRDYEQYFGPGTRLTVT.

The chain employs TRBV6-5 and TRBJ2-7; TRBD2 matches 8 bases. The V segment lost 7 bases and the J segment 5 bases; nucleotides outside the gene matches: 7. This CDR3 region has 13 residues. The germline V gene has CDR1 MNHEY and CDR2 SVGAGI. CDR3 DNA sequence: TGTGCCAGCACCTCGGGAGGGTTCGACGAGCAGTACTTC. Translating it yields CASTSGGFDEQYF.

The chain carries TRBV7-7 and TRBJ2-6; 11 nucleotides agree with TRBD1. This CDR3 comprises 17 residues. Per germline, CDR1 SSHAT and CDR2 FNYEAQ (reference sequence). CDR3 sequence: CASGGQGALSGANVLTF. The DNA for the CDR3 is TGTGCTAGCGGAGGACAGGGGGCCCTCTCTGGGGCCAACGTCCTGACTTTC.

The V gene is TRBV10-2, the J gene TRBJ2-3, with TRBD1 matching over 10 bases. Trimming removed 6 bases from V and 5 bases from J; junction bases left unmatched: 8. The CDR3 has 15 residues. Germline loops: CDR1 WSHSY, CDR2 SAAADI. The CDR3 spells CASRNLDRGRDTQYF. The CDR3 coding sequence is TGCGCCAGCAGGAACCTCGACAGGGGGCGAGATACGCAGTATTTT.

V is TRBV6-1 and J is TRBJ1-2, with TRBD1 identical over 7 bases. The CDR3 consists of 20 residues. In germline, CDR1 is MNHNS, CDR2 SASEGT. V trimming: 1 base; J trimming: 2 bases; junction bases outside the gene matches: 19. In DNA, the CDR3 is TGTGCCAGCAGTGAAGACCCCATGGTAGGGGGCGCAAACGTAAACTATGGCTACACCTTC. This codes for CASSEDPMVGGANVNYGYTF.

This chain links TRBV7-2 with TRBJ2-5; TRBD1 aligns across 7 bases. The CDR3 is 15 residues long. CDR1 is SGHTA and CDR2 is FQGNSA in the germline V gene. Losses at the gene ends were 1 base for V and 5 bases for J; bases not matched to a gene: 7. The CDR3 region has the DNA TGTGCCAGCAGCTTAGAGACAGGGAGAAGGGAGACCCAGTACTTC. Its translation: CASSLETGRRETQYF.

A word on this clone: A read error may produce the germline difference seen at one junction end. The J gene is TRBJ1-1, the V gene TRBV5-8; 7 bases agree with TRBD1. CDR1 is SGHTS, CDR2 YDEGEE, per germline. The CDR3 length is 12 residues. The CDR3 region is CASSSPGRGQEF. The CDR3 DNA reads TGTGCCAGCAGCTCCCCAGGGCGAGGACAGGAGTTT.

The chain carries TRBV4-1 and TRBJ2-5; TRBD2 matches 7 bases. Germline V CDR1 and CDR2: MGHRA, YSYEKL. With 0 bases clipped from V and 7 bases from J, the junction kept 2 bases outside the gene matches. This CDR3 is built from 13 residues. CDR3 in amino acids: CASSQDGRVTQYF. The CDR3 DNA sequence: TGCGCCAGCAGCCAAGATGGGAGGGTGACCCAGTACTTC.

This chain connects TRBV27 to TRBJ2-3; maybe TRBD1 (5 bases). V gave up 2 bases and J gave up 3 bases, with 15 bases separating them. This CDR3 is 16 amino acids long. The germline V gene has CDR1 MNHEY and CDR2 SMNVEV (reference sequence). The CDR3 here is CASSLKKGWMTDTQYF. CDR3 coding DNA: TGTGCCAGCAGTTTAAAAAAGGGGTGGATGACAGATACGCAGTATTTT.

Notes on this clone: Other DNA variants within this sample encode the same CDR3. V is TRBV3-1 (or the pseudogene TRBV3-2) and J is TRBJ2-2; D unresolved. The ends were cut back, 1 base at V and 5 bases at J, with 5 bases in the middle. CDR1 is LGHDT and CDR2 is YNNKEL in the germline V gene (reference sequence). The length of the CDR3 is 13 residues. The CDR3 here is CASSQVSTGELFF. The CDR3 DNA sequence: TGTGCCAGCAGCCAAGTGTCGACCGGGGAGCTGTTTTTT.

This clone was found once. The V gene is TRBV19, the J gene TRBJ2-5; D possibly corresponds to TRBD2 (7 bases). V lost 5 bases, J lost 1 base, and 11 bases lay in between. This CDR3 region has 14 residues. Germline V gene data show CDR1 as LNHDA and CDR2 as SQIVND (reference sequence). CDR3 residues: CASSEGGGQETQYF. Written as DNA, the CDR3 is TGTGCCAGTAGTGAAGGGGGGGGCCAAGAGACCCAGTACTTC.

The V gene is TRBV27, the J gene TRBJ2-2; 9 bases align to TRBD2. Germline values: CDR1 MNHEY, CDR2 SMNVEV (reference sequence). Unmatched junction bases numbered 19, after V lost 11 bases and J lost 3 bases. CDR3 length: 18 amino acids. The CDR3 here is CASTPFAGGLLDTGELFF. The CDR3 region has the DNA TGTGCCTCAACCCCATTTGCGGGGGGGCTTTTGGACACCGGGGAGCTGTTTTTT.

This chain connects TRBV30 to TRBJ2-5; D may be TRBD2 (5 bases). V lost 4 bases, J lost 3 bases, and 12 bases lay in between. Germline V gives CDR1 GTSNPN, CDR2 SVGIG (reference sequence). The CDR3 has 13 residues. The CDR3 nucleotides are TGTGCCTGGACTCAGGACTTAAAAGAGACCCAGTACTTC. Its translation is CAWTQDLKETQYF. The whole variable domain, remainder taken from reference TRBV30 and TRBJ2-5, is SQTIHQWPATLVQPVGSPLSLECTVEGTSNPNLYWYRQAAGRGLQLLFYSVGIGQISSEVPQNLSASRPQDRQFILSSKKLLLSDSGFYLCAWTQDLKETQYFGPGTRLLVL.

J is TRBJ2-7 and V is TRBV6-5, with 9 nucleotides matching TRBD1. This CDR3 has 13 amino acids. CDR1 is MNHEY, CDR2 SVGAGI, per germline. V shed 10 bases and J 4 bases; nucleotides not matched to a gene: 8. The CDR3 loop reads CATNRGRKYEQYF. CDR3 DNA sequence: TGTGCCACCAACAGGGGGCGGAAGTACGAGCAGTACTTC.

This CDR3 is CASSIGGTADQPQHF. The CDR3 coding sequence is TGTGCCAGTAGTATAGGGGGGACAGCCGATCAGCCCCAGCATTTT. The chain uses TRBV19 and TRBJ1-5, with 7 bases that match TRBD1. The germline CDR1 and CDR2 sequences are LNHDA and SQIVND (reference sequence). The CDR3 is 15 residues long. J lost 5 bases, V lost 1 base, and 5 bases had no gene match.

The chain is built from TRBV28 and TRBJ1-1; perhaps TRBD1 as D (5 bases). V lost 8 bases to trimming and J lost 10 bases, with 17 bases between them. Germline-derived CDR1 and CDR2 are MDHEN and SYDVKM. This CDR3 contains 12 residues. The CDR3 DNA sequence: TGTGCCAGCCACCCCCTTGCAGGGCGAGCTTTCTTT. Protein product: CASHPLAGRAFF.

CDR3 residues: CASSYRGQRPDSPLHF. As DNA, the CDR3 is TGTGCCAGCAGTTACCGGGGACAGCGACCGGATTCACCCCTCCACTTT. The chain joins TRBV6-5 to TRBJ1-6, with 7 bases fitting TRBD1. The length of the CDR3 is 16 residues. Per germline, CDR1 MNHEY and CDR2 SVGAGI. V dropped 2 bases and J dropped 8; count of bases not matched to a gene: 9.

The chain links TRBV5-8 to TRBJ1-3; no clear D. Per the germline V gene, CDR1 is SGHTS and CDR2 is YDEGEE. The CDR3 is 12 amino acids. V shed 4 bases and J shed 4 bases, with 6 bases lying between them. DNA of the CDR3: TGTGCCAGCAGCACTAGAGGAAACACCATATATTTT. It yields the protein CASSTRGNTIYF.